Listed below are T cell receptor beta chains from one sample, sequenced in a study of blood T cell repertoires in COVID-19. Sequenced by immunoSEQ multiplex PCR; TCRdb stores in-frame clones only, minus some. The sample lists 300,000 or so clones, around nine tenths occurring once. Sequenced input: peripheral blood. These receptors were collected from a man between 65 and 85 years old with acute or convalescent COVID-19. CDR3s include the opening cysteine and the closing phenylalanine or tryptophan.

V,CDR3
TRBV9,CASSPRTGTNQPQHF
TRBV19,CASSIGTGRATGELFF
TRBV7-8,CASSFKQGSTEAFF
TRBV5-8,CASNRGNTGELFF
TRBV18,CASSPFAGAREKLFF
TRBV6-4,CANRPGTTHNEQFF
TRBV6-5,CASGLREAYEQYF
TRBV6-2/TRBV6-3,CASSYPQRDNEQYF
TRBV11-1,CASSPWTGTEAFF
TRBV5-5,CASSLAPSFENEQFF
TRBV7-2,CASSVWTGIGYGYTF
TRBV7-2,CASSSSGGWGTEAFF
TRBV28,CASGTSGTSGANVLTF
TRBV7-8,CASSLAAGGTQYF
TRBV10-2,CASNGEGRNQPQHF
TRBV18,CASSPPGREGSPLHF
TRBV6-5,CASSRGSETPLHF
TRBV5-4,CASSRGAVSSYEQYF
TRBV5-6,CASSFGLALAGELFF
TRBV4-2,CASSSYYQSGGADTQYF
TRBV6-5,CASSPGGLVDTQYF
TRBV3-1/TRBV3-2,CASSVTGYGYTF
TRBV6-5,CASSYAWEEKLFF
TRBV9,CASSGVPSGESQFF
TRBV12-5,CASGLVKRRGDRGDEQYF
TRBV29-1,CSVKAPRTGDLGTYEQYF
TRBV19,CASKGQVPMNTEAFF
TRBV19,CASMGGTRYETQYF
TRBV5-6,CASSSTSRLSSGNTIYF